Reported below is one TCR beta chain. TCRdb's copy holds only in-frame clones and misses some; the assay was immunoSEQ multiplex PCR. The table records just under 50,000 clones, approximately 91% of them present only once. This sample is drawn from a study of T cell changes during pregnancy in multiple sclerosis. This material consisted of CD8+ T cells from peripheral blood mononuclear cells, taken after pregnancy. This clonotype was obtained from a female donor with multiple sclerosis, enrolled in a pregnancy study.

CDR3 coding DNA: TGTGCCAGCAGTCACCCCCCTAGCGATGGGGTCTACGAGCAGTACTTC. Translated: CASSHPPSDGVYEQYF. The chain is built from TRBV27 and TRBJ2-7, with D perhaps matching TRBD2 (6 bases). Trimming took off 5 bases at V and 3 bases at J, with 20 bases between the two ends. This CDR3 is built from 16 residues. CDR1 MNHEY and CDR2 SMNVEV come from the germline V gene (reference sequence).